Following are 18 T cell receptor beta chains from one sample sequenced in a study of identical twins. TCRdb reprocessed the 5' RACE reads via MiXCR and lists one record per CDR3 protein. The sample has hundreds of thousands of distinct CDR3 sequences, 15% to 20% seen once; the top ten hold about 12%. This sample also appeared in a second study, on T cells expressing NK-cell markers.

The sample was PBMCs. The receptors derive from a woman under 30 in good health.

This clonotype was picked up a small number of times. The V call is TRBV6-1, the J call TRBJ2-3, with 10 bases aligning to TRBD2. Germline CDR1 reads MNHNS; CDR2 reads SASEGT. J gave up 8 bases and V 3 bases, and 5 bases lay outside the gene matches. The CDR3 covers 14 residues. The chain's CDR3 is CASSESGGGGTQYF. In DNA form, the CDR3 reads TGTGCCAGCAGTGAGAGCGGGGGGGGCGGTACGCAGTATTTT.

This chain uses TRBV6-1 with TRBJ2-1; TRBD2 matches at 7 bases. Germline CDR1 is MNHNS and CDR2 is SASEGT. This CDR3 has 15 residues. Trimming removed 5 bases from V and 6 bases from J; junction bases left unmatched: 10. The CDR3 sequence: CASSQPGLNFNEQFF. Here the CDR3 DNA reads TGTGCCAGCAGTCAGCCGGGACTAAACTTCAATGAGCAGTTCTTC.

The chain recombines TRBV5-1 with TRBJ2-5; 8 nucleotides agree with TRBD2. The CDR3 is 14 amino acids. The V segment lost 6 bases and the J segment 5 bases; nucleotides outside the gene matches: 9. The germline CDR1 and CDR2 sequences are SGHRS and YFSETQ. The CDR3 coding sequence is TGCGCCAGCATGCCCGGGGGGGCCGGTGAGACCCAGTACTTC. This sequence encodes CASMPGGAGETQYF.

This clonotype was counted a few times. J is TRBJ2-5 and V is TRBV7-6, with D possibly TRBD1 on 5 matching bases. Germline CDR1 and CDR2: SGHVS and FNYEAQ. V was trimmed by 2 bases and J by 1 base, leaving 20 bases between them. This CDR3 is built from 18 residues. CDR3 region: CASSLLSGNRFGQETQYF. Written as DNA, the CDR3 is TGTGCCAGCAGCTTACTGTCAGGGAACCGTTTTGGCCAAGAGACCCAGTACTTC.

This clonotype has at least ten counts. The V and J genes are TRBV5-1 and TRBJ2-7; D is possibly TRBD2 (6 bases). V was clipped by 5 bases and J by 2 bases, with 17 bases between them. This CDR3 is built from 15 residues. Per germline, CDR1 SGHRS and CDR2 YFSETQ. DNA for the CDR3: TGCGCCAGCAGTTCCGTCGGGACTTCTACCTACGAGCAGTACTTC. Its protein product is CASSSVGTSTYEQYF.

This clonotype was picked up a small number of times. This chain links TRBV7-2 with TRBJ2-7; D is ambiguous. The CDR3 runs 14 residues. Per germline, CDR1 SGHTA and CDR2 FQGNSA. Deletions cut 2 bases from V and 7 bases from J, with 15 bases between. CDR3 nucleotides: TGTGCCAGCAGCTTAACGGATTCTACGAAGGAGCAGTACTTC. This sequence encodes CASSLTDSTKEQYF.

This clonotype came up a few times. V gene TRBV9 combines with J gene TRBJ2-7; D not resolved. The germline V gene encodes CDR1 SGDLS and CDR2 YYNGEE. This CDR3 contains 13 residues. Trimming cost V 3 bases and J 4 bases, with 11 bases left between them. Here the CDR3 reads CASSGPLGYEQYF. The CDR3 DNA follows: TGTGCCAGCAGCGGACCCCTGGGGTACGAGCAGTACTTC.

Many counts were recorded for this clonotype. The chain is built from TRBV5-1 and TRBJ1-3; possible D gene TRBD1, 5 bases. In germline, CDR1 is SGHRS, CDR2 YFSETQ. Trimming took off 3 bases at V and 3 bases at J, with 13 bases between the two ends. The CDR3 loop spans 15 amino acids. The CDR3 protein is CASSSTGYGGNTIYF. CDR3 coding DNA: TGCGCCAGCAGCTCCACAGGCTACGGTGGAAACACCATATATTTT.

This clonotype was recorded many times. This chain links TRBV7-3 with TRBJ2-1; no clear D. V gave up 5 bases and J gave up 5 bases, with 10 bases separating them. CDR1 SGHTA and CDR2 FQGTGA come from the germline V gene. The CDR3 is 13 residues long. This CDR3 is CASSANTDNEQFF. CDR3 coding DNA: TGTGCCAGCAGCGCTAACACCGACAATGAGCAGTTCTTC. The full variable domain, with the rest looked up from reference TRBV7-3 and TRBJ2-1, is GAGVSQTPSNKVTEKGKYVELRCDPISGHTALYWYRQSLGQGPEFLIYFQGTGAADDSGLPNDRFFAVRPEGSVSTLKIQRTERGDSAVYLCASSANTDNEQFFGPGTRLTVL.

This clonotype was picked up a small number of times. V usage is TRBV5-6 and J usage is TRBJ2-3; 15 bases agree with TRBD2. Germline values: CDR1 SGHDT, CDR2 YYEEEE. The CDR3 is 17 amino acids. V dropped 2 bases and J dropped 4; count of bases not matched to a gene: 5. The CDR3 sequence: CASSLGLAGGRADTQYF. The CDR3 DNA reads as TGTGCCAGCAGCTTAGGACTAGCGGGGGGGCGAGCAGATACGCAGTATTTT.

This clonotype was recorded a few times. The chain joins TRBV7-6 to TRBJ2-7, with 8 bases aligning to TRBD1. The V gene end was trimmed by 5 bases and the J gene end by 2 bases; junction bases not matched to a gene: 5. From germline, CDR1 is SGHVS and CDR2 FNYEAQ. The CDR3 extends over 14 amino acids. The CDR3 region is CASSLQDRAYEQYF. The DNA for the CDR3 is TGTGCCAGCAGCCTACAGGACAGGGCCTACGAGCAGTACTTC.

The chain combines TRBV15 with TRBJ2-2; possibly TRBD1 for D (5 bases). The CDR3 runs 14 residues. Germline-derived CDR1 and CDR2 are LNHNV and YYDKDF (reference sequence). Trimming removed 2 bases from V and 2 bases from J, with 6 bases in between. The DNA for the CDR3 is TGTGCCACCAGCAGAAGGGGAAACACCGGGGAGCTGTTTTTT. As protein: CATSRRGNTGELFF.

The DNA for the CDR3 is TGCGCCAGCAGCCAGAGCGACAGATCCAATCAGCCCCAGCATTTT. It translates to CASSQSDRSNQPQHF. The chain uses TRBV4-3 and TRBJ1-5, with TRBD1 as a possible D gene (5 bases). Germline V gene lookup returns CDR1 LGHNA and CDR2 YSLEER. Between the trimmed V and J ends, which lost 3 bases and 3 bases, there was a span of 12 bases. The CDR3 has 15 residues.

The chain carries TRBV7-8 and TRBJ2-5; the D gene is possibly TRBD2 (5 bases). The V end was cut by 1 base, the J end by 3 bases, with 12 bases between. This CDR3 is built from 15 residues. Germline assignment: CDR1 SGHVS and CDR2 FQNEAQ. Written as DNA, the CDR3 is TGTGCCAGCAGCTTAGTCGAGGGATGGAAAGAGACCCAGTACTTC. Amino acid sequence: CASSLVEGWKETQYF. Variable domain in full (rest from reference TRBV7-8 and TRBJ2-5): GAGVSQSPRYKVAKRGQDVALRCDPISGHVSLFWYQQALGQGPEFLTYFQNEAQLDKSGLPSDRFFAERPEGSVSTLKIQRTQQEDSAVYLCASSLVEGWKETQYFGPGTRLLVL.

The chain has TRBV6-2 or TRBV6-3 and TRBJ2-3; TRBD1 agrees at 7 bases. J gave up 4 bases and V 7 bases, and 8 bases lay outside the gene matches. CDR1 is MNHEY and CDR2 is SVGEGT in the germline V gene. This CDR3 has 14 amino acids. The CDR3 DNA sequence: TGTGCCAGCACCCCACAGGGGAGCTCAGATACGCAGTATTTT. Translation gives CASTPQGSSDTQYF.

The chain has TRBV28 and TRBJ2-7; tentative D call: TRBD2 (5 bases). The germline V and J ends were trimmed by 5 bases and 3 bases, with 8 bases remaining between them. Germline V lookup: CDR1 MDHEN, CDR2 SYDVKM. This CDR3 contains 12 residues. Here the CDR3 DNA reads TGTGCCAGCAGTCATGGACTCTACGAGCAGTACTTC. It is translated as CASSHGLYEQYF.

As concerns this clonotype: One end of the junction varies from germline; a read error may be responsible. The chain couples TRBV6-5 to TRBJ2-1; 8 nucleotides line up with TRBD1. Germline CDR1 is MNHEY and CDR2 is SVGAGI. The CDR3 contains 10 residues. The CDR3 sequence is CASRRQGSRF. The CDR3 DNA follows: TGTGCCAGCAGACGACAGGGGTCAAGGTTC.

This clonotype appeared a few times. The chain employs TRBV6-5 and TRBJ2-1; tentative D call: TRBD1 (6 bases). The CDR3 loop spans 11 amino acids. V lost 7 bases and J lost 9, with 10 bases in between. Per germline, CDR1 MNHEY and CDR2 SVGAGI. In DNA, the CDR3 is TGTGCCAGCAAACAGGGATTTGAGCAGTTCTTC. This sequence encodes CASKQGFEQFF.